A selection of T cell receptor beta chains follows, all from one sample in a study of OX40 agonist ivuxolimab in advanced cancers. TCRdb's copy holds only in-frame clones and misses some; the assay was immunoSEQ multiplex PCR. This sample yields about 68,000 clones, of which over 75% are seen a single time; 0.55% to 0.85% belongs to the top ten. Sample: CD4+ or CD8+ T cells sorted from blood, taken in a trial of the OX40 agonist ivuxolimab. These receptors all come from an adult with an advanced solid tumor such as melanoma, head and neck, liver or kidney cancer. Both conserved end residues are part of each CDR3. D genes are given only for firm matches. Clone size is stated in some rows and not others, as once, few, many or a class when expanded.

v_call	clone_size	d_call	j_call	cdr3_nt	cdr3_aa
TRBV25-1	-	-	TRBJ1-2	TGTGCCAGCAGTGCCCTGGGGACGCTGGCCTATGGCTACACCTTC	CASSALGTLAYGYTF
TRBV7-2	-	-	TRBJ2-5	TGTGCCAGCAGCCCTCGGTCGGGGTCTAAGGCTTTGGAGACCCAGTACTTC	CASSPRSGSKALETQYF
TRBV7-9	once	-	TRBJ1-1	TGTGCCAGCAGCTTCGGGACGGGGACTGAAGCTTTCTTT	CASSFGTGTEAFF
TRBV9	-	-	TRBJ1-5	TGTGCCAGCAGCCCCCGGGACAACAATCAGCCCCAGCATTTT	CASSPRDNNQPQHF
TRBV18	-	-	TRBJ2-5	TGTGCCAGCTCACCACTGGGGGCCCAAGAGACCCAGTACTTC	CASSPLGAQETQYF
TRBV6-6	-	-	TRBJ1-1	TGTGCCAGCAGTTACTCGAGCAGGGTGTTAAGACCTGAAGCTTTCTTT	CASSYSSRVLRPEAFF
TRBV7-9	-	-	TRBJ2-5	TGTGCCAGCAGCCCTCCGAACGGGGAGACCCAGTACTTC	CASSPPNGETQYF
TRBV6-6	-	-	TRBJ1-1	TGTGCCAGCAGTCAGCAGAGAGACACTGAAGCTTTCTTT	CASSQQRDTEAFF
TRBV20-1	-	-	TRBJ2-5	TGCAGTGCGTTCTCAGGGAAAAGGCACTTC	CSAFSGKRHF
TRBV5-1	once	-	TRBJ1-1	TGCGCCAGCAGCGGACTACAGGGTCGCAACACTGAAGCTTTCTTT	CASSGLQGRNTEAFF
TRBV7-9	-	-	TRBJ1-1	TGTGCCAGCAGACCCAACGAGGGGTTGATGAACACTGAAGCTTTCTTT	CASRPNEGLMNTEAFF
TRBV29-1	few	-	TRBJ1-2	TGCAGCGTTGAATCTCCGGGGGGGCGGGGCTACACCTTC	CSVESPGGRGYTF
TRBV7-9	-	-	TRBJ2-2	TGTGCCAGCAGCTCTACCAGGGGTACCGGGGAGCTGTTTTTT	CASSSTRGTGELFF
TRBV11-3	-	TRBD1	TRBJ1-2	TGTGCCAGCAGCTTGAGGGGGCGCTTGGCTAACTATGGCTACACCTTC	CASSLRGRLANYGYTF
TRBV6-6	-	-	TRBJ2-2	TGTGCCAGCAGTTACTCGGGGGTCGGAAACACCGGGGAGCTGTTTTTT	CASSYSGVGNTGELFF
TRBV5-6	-	-	TRBJ2-7	TGTGCCAGCAACTCTATTACCGGGGACGTGGAGTTCTCCTACGAGCAGTACTTC	CASNSITGDVEFSYEQYF
TRBV5-6	-	-	TRBJ2-5	TGTGCCAGCAGCGGGCCTGAAGGGCCCCAGTACTTC	CASSGPEGPQYF
TRBV6-6	-	TRBD1	TRBJ2-7	TGTGCCAGCAGTTCGGGACAGAGCAAGGCCTACGAGCAGTACTTC	CASSSGQSKAYEQYF
TRBV4-1	-	TRBD2	TRBJ2-7	TGCGCCAGCCGCATAGCGGGGACCAGCTCCTACGAGCAGTACTTC	CASRIAGTSSYEQYF
TRBV7-2	once	TRBD2	TRBJ2-3	TGTGCCAGCAGTCTACCGGGACTAGCGCTTTCAGATACGCAGTATTTT	CASSLPGLALSDTQYF
TRBV9	-	-	TRBJ2-6	TGTGCCAGCAGCACAATAGAGGCCAACGTCCTGACTTTC	CASSTIEANVLTF
TRBV19	-	-	TRBJ1-6	TGTGCCAGTACCGAACTTAGGGGATCACCCCTCCACTTT	CASTELRGSPLHF
TRBV20-1	-	-	TRBJ1-2	TGCAGTGGGTCGGGGAACGGCTACACCTTC	CSGSGNGYTF
TRBV7-2	-	-	TRBJ1-2	TGTGCCAGCAGCTTTAGTAAGCACTATGGCTACACCTTC	CASSFSKHYGYTF
TRBV19	-	-	TRBJ1-6	TGTGCCAGTAGTACAGTTAATTCACCCCTCCACTTT	CASSTVNSPLHF
TRBV6-5	-	-	TRBJ1-5	TGTGCCAGCAGTTACGACAGAAATAGCAATCAGCCCCAGCATTTT	CASSYDRNSNQPQHF
TRBV5-1	-	-	TRBJ1-5	TGCGCCAGCAGCTTGGGGGGGTCCGGCAATCAGCCCCAGCATTTT	CASSLGGSGNQPQHF
TRBV7-2	-	TRBD1	TRBJ1-6	TGTGCCAGCAGCTTCGGACAGGGGGAACCCCTCCACTTT	CASSFGQGEPLHF
TRBV11-2	-	TRBD2	TRBJ2-5	TGTGCCAGCAGCTTAGGATTAAGGACTAGCGGGGGCGAGACCCAGTACTTC	CASSLGLRTSGGETQYF
TRBV11-2	-	TRBD1	TRBJ2-4	TGTGCCAGCAGCTTAGATCCAGGGGGAACCAAAAACATTCAGTACTTC	CASSLDPGGTKNIQYF
TRBV7-2	-	-	TRBJ1-5	TGTGCCAGCAGCAGCGATACGGGCTCGCCCCAGCATTTT	CASSSDTGSPQHF
TRBV18	-	TRBD1	TRBJ1-1	TGTGCCAGCTCAGCGGGACAGAAGGCAGGGGAGGCTTTCTTT	CASSAGQKAGEAFF
TRBV6-1	-	-	TRBJ1-1	TGTGCCAGCATTGAACAGGGAGGGGACACTGAAGCTTTCTTT	CASIEQGGDTEAFF
TRBV5-1	-	-	TRBJ2-6	TGCGCCAGCAGCTTGGACAGCTCTGGGGCCAACGTCCTGACTTTC	CASSLDSSGANVLTF